This TCR beta chain was profiled in a study of monozygotic twins with inflammatory bowel disease. Study observations and caveats: There were differing immunosuppressive treatments, which may have added variability to patient repertoires.

The CDR3 covers 14 residues. Germline CDR1 and CDR2: LGHNA and YSLEER. Details on this clonotype: Its antigen remains unknown.

TCRdb reprocessed the 5' RACE reads, with one entry per CDR3 protein and no DNA. The table lists more than 300,000 distinct CDR3 sequences. The TCR originated in a human donor with ulcerative colitis or Crohn's disease, or a healthy co-twin of an affected twin (not recorded which). Material for sequencing was blood. The chain combines TRBV4-3 with TRBJ1-1. The CDR3 reads CASSPDASSDEAFF.